This is a list of T cell receptor beta chains from one sample in a study of cytomegalovirus exposure and HLA in healthy donors. Sequencing was performed with immunoSEQ multiplex PCR; in TCRdb, only in-frame clones are kept and a portion is missing. This table has 100,000 to 150,000 clones, about 78% appearing once. Sequences were obtained from PBMCs. Receptor source: a man aged 50-60 years in good health and CMV-seropositive. CDR3s include the opening cysteine and the closing phenylalanine or tryptophan. Fields, in order: D gene, V gene, CDR3 length, J gene, clone size, CDR3 DNA, CDR3 protein. D genes are given only for firm matches. Only part of the rows carry a size: once, few, many, or a class if the clone is expanded.

>TRBD1|TRBV2|16|TRBJ2-7|-
TGTGCCAGCAGTGATCCCAGGACAGGGGGATCCTACGAGCAGTACTTC
CASSDPRTGGSYEQYF
>TRBD2|TRBV10-2|15|TRBJ2-3|-
TGCGCCAGCAGTGAGTGGGGAGGGAGTGCAGATACGCAGTATTTT
CASSEWGGSADTQYF
>TRBD2|TRBV6-5|16|TRBJ2-1|-
TGTGCCAGCAGTTCCTCCCCGGGGGGGCCTAGCAATGAGCAGTTCTTC
CASSSSPGGPSNEQFF
>TRBD1|TRBV5-1|14|TRBJ1-2|-
TGCGCCAGCAGCCCGGGGACAGGGACGTCCGGCTACACCTTC
CASSPGTGTSGYTF
>TRBD2|TRBV7-8|15|TRBJ2-1|-
TGTGCCAGCAGCAAAGGACTAGTGGGGCTCCATGAGCAGTTCTTC
CASSKGLVGLHEQFF
>TRBD1|TRBV5-1|16|TRBJ2-1|-
TGCGCCAGCAGCTTGGGAAGGACAGGGTACGACAATGAGCAGTTCTTC
CASSLGRTGYDNEQFF
>-|TRBV7-2|15|TRBJ2-7|-
TGTGCCAGCAGCCTCGGGAGCAGCCCCTCCTACGAGCAGTACTTC
CASSLGSSPSYEQYF
>TRBD1|TRBV15|14|TRBJ2-3|-
TGTGCCACCAGCAAAGACAGGGGCACAGATACGCAGTATTTT
CATSKDRGTDTQYF
>-|TRBV4-2|13|TRBJ2-7|-
TGTGCCAGCAGCGAAGATAGAGGGAACGAGCAGTACTTC
CASSEDRGNEQYF
>-|TRBV19|14|TRBJ2-2|-
TGTGCCAGTAGTGCCAGGGAACCCACCGGGGAGCTGTTTTTT
CASSAREPTGELFF
>-|TRBV28|15|TRBJ2-2|once
TGTGCCAGCATAAACAGGGTTGCGAACACCGGGGAGCTGTTTTTT
CASINRVANTGELFF
>-|TRBV27|16|TRBJ1-2|-
TGTGCCAGCAGTTTAAGGGGGACGCAACCGAACTATGGCTACACCTTC
CASSLRGTQPNYGYTF
>-|TRBV4-3|15|TRBJ2-2|-
TGCGCCAGCAGCCAAGACTACAGGAACACCGGGGAGCTGTTTTTT
CASSQDYRNTGELFF
>TRBD1|TRBV19|16|TRBJ1-2|-
TGTGCCAGTAGTTTCCGCGACAGGGTAAAGAACTATGGCTACACCTTC
CASSFRDRVKNYGYTF
>TRBD2|TRBV5-6|14|TRBJ2-5|-
TGTGCCAGCAGCTTTCTGCGGGGGGCGGAGACCCAGTACTTC
CASSFLRGAETQYF
>-|TRBV11-3|14|TRBJ2-2|-
TGTGCCATCCGATCGACGGGCGGGACCGGGGAGCTGTTTTTT
CAIRSTGGTGELFF
>-|TRBV11-2|14|TRBJ1-5|-
TGTGCCAGCAGCTTAGCCGCGGACAATCAGCCCCAGCATTTT
CASSLAADNQPQHF
>TRBD1|TRBV15|19|TRBJ1-2|-
TGTGCCACCAGCGGTCCGGGACAGGGGCGAACCTTATTTAACTATGGCTACACCTTC
CATSGPGQGRTLFNYGYTF
>TRBD1|TRBV4-1|16|TRBJ1-4|few
TGCGCCAGCAGCCAATTAGTTTTCGGCAGGGGGGAAAAACTGTTTTTT
CASSQLVFGRGEKLFF
>-|TRBV9|15|TRBJ2-2|-
TGTGCCAGCAGCGTTGAAGGGGATGGGACCGGGGAGCTGTTTTTT
CASSVEGDGTGELFF
>TRBD1|TRBV5-1|15|TRBJ2-2|-
TGCGCCAGCATCCCCGGGACAGGGTCATCCGGGGAGCTGTTTTTT
CASIPGTGSSGELFF
>TRBD2|TRBV6-5|15|TRBJ2-5|-
TGTGCCAGCAGTTTTACCGGGACTAGCCAAGAGACCCAGTACTTC
CASSFTGTSQETQYF
>-|TRBV7-2|14|TRBJ1-3|-
TGTGCCAGCAGTTCTCAGGGGAAAGGAAACACCATATATTTT
CASSSQGKGNTIYF
>-|TRBV9|14|TRBJ1-3|-
TGTGCCAGCAGCGTACAGGGCAGCCGAAACACCATATATTTT
CASSVQGSRNTIYF
>TRBD2|TRBV6-4|15|TRBJ2-2|-
TGTGCCAGCAGCATTAGCGGGGATGACACCGGGGAGCTGTTTTTT
CASSISGDDTGELFF
>-|TRBV29-1|15|TRBJ1-2|-
TGCAGCGTTGGAACCCCTCAGGGGAGCAACTATGGCTACACCTTC
CSVGTPQGSNYGYTF
>-|TRBV7-9|13|TRBJ2-5|few
TGTGCCAGCAGCCCCGGACAGCAAGAGACCCAGTACTTC
CASSPGQQETQYF